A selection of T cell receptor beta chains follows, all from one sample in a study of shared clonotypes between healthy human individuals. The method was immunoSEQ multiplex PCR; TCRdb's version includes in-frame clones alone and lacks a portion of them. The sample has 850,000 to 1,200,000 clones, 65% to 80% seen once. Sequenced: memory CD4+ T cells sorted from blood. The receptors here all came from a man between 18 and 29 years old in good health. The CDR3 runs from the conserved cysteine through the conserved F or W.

CATYEPGQHYEQYF TRBJ2-7 TRBV28
CASSTLAGAPYEQYF TRBJ2-7 TRBV19
CASSLRDGAYEQYF TRBJ2-7 TRBV28
CASHKGTYNSPLHF TRBJ1-6 TRBV6-5
CASSRRDRGLDEQYF TRBJ2-7 TRBV6-6
CASSLRQKQNMNTEAFF TRBJ1-1 TRBV7-8
CASSELNPGSSYGYTF TRBJ1-2 TRBV6-1
CASSQGVSEATDTQYF TRBJ2-3 TRBV4-3
CASSLTSGPTYEQYF TRBJ2-7 TRBV5-1
CASSFGPGEKLFF TRBJ1-4 TRBV7-2
CASSLWGQGYEQYF TRBJ2-7 TRBV28
CASSTGPGQAMRKLFF TRBJ1-4 TRBV7-2
CASSLAWGNEQFF TRBJ2-1 TRBV7-2
CASSLGTGLWEKLFF TRBJ1-4 TRBV7-9
CASSLSGLDGEKLFF TRBJ1-4 TRBV7-2
CASSVWGESGANVLTF TRBJ2-6 TRBV9
CASSGGETQYF TRBJ2-5 TRBV2
CASSRLGEQVRFF TRBJ2-1 TRBV14
CASSFISGSETQYF TRBJ2-5 TRBV7-9
CASSKTGNSNQPQHF TRBJ1-5 TRBV2
CASSVGVANEKLFF TRBJ1-4 TRBV2
CSVGPSGQETQYF TRBJ2-5 TRBV29-1
CASSFHGETQYF TRBJ2-5 TRBV5-4
CASSDWGLVPSNEQFF TRBJ2-1 TRBV5-4
CASSPTGTSSGETQYF TRBJ2-5 TRBV7-9
CASSPLAGSETQYF TRBJ2-5 TRBV5-1
CASSLAGGTSHNEKLFF TRBJ1-4 TRBV5-1
CASSRYRAYGYTF TRBJ1-2 TRBV7-2
CASSLRSDTQYF TRBJ2-3 TRBV11-3
CASSLHPSVDTQYF TRBJ2-3 TRBV11-2
CASSPYGGRGGANVLTF TRBJ2-6 TRBV7-2
CASSLGAWGGYGYTF TRBJ1-2 TRBV7-2
CASSPAVNEKLFF TRBJ1-4 TRBV7-9
CASSAPGLAADTQYF TRBJ2-3 TRBV25-1
CASSLDRTETQYF TRBJ2-5 TRBV11-3
CASGFRPGVGELFF TRBJ2-2 TRBV12-5
CASSLRGDGNEKLFF TRBJ1-4 TRBV7-2
CASSSAGGLYYGYTF TRBJ1-2 TRBV6-1
CASSRTSGEQFF TRBJ2-1 TRBV5-6
CASSLVLAGGAYEQYF TRBJ2-7 TRBV18
CASSLLLGGPTDTQYF TRBJ2-3 TRBV5-1
CASSLASGATDGAQYF TRBJ2-5 TRBV5-4
CASSRQGSQETQYF TRBJ2-5 TRBV18
CAISESLDTEAFF TRBJ1-1 TRBV10-3
CASSSNPRQETQYF TRBJ2-5 TRBV11-2
CASRRGGDLYEQYF TRBJ2-7 TRBV2
CASSSTGADTDTQYF TRBJ2-3 TRBV18
CASTRTGHDNEQFF TRBJ2-1 TRBV28
CASRVGQRERKLFF TRBJ1-4 TRBV6-5
CASSQDFGQTYEQYF TRBJ2-7 TRBV4-3
CASSFWATDTQYF TRBJ2-3 TRBV7-2